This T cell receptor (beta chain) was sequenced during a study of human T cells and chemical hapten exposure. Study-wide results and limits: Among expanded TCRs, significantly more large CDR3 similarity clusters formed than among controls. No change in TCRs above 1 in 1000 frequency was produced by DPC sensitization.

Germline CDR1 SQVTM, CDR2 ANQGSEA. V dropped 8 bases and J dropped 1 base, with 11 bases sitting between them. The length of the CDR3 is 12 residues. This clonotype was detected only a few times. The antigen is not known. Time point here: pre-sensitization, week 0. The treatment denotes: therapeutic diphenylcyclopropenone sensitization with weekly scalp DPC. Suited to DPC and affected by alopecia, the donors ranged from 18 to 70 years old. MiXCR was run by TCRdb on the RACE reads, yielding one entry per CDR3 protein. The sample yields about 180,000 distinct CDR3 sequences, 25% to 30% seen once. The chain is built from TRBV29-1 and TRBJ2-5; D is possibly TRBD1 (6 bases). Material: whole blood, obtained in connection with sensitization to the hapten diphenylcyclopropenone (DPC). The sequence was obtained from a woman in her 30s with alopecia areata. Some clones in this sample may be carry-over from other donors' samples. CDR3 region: CSTRTAQETQYF. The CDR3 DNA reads TGCAGCACCCGGACAGCCCAAGAGACCCAGTACTTC.